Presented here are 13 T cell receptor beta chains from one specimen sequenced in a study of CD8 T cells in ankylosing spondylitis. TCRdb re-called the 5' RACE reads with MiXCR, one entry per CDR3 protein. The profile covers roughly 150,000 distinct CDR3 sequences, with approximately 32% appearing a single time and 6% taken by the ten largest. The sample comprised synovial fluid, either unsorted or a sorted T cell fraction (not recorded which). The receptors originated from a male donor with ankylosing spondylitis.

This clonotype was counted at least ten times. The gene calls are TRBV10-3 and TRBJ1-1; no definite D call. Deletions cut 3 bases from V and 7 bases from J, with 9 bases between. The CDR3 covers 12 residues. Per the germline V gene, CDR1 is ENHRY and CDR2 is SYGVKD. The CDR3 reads CAISDDGFEAFF. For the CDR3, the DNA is TGTGCCATCAGTGACGACGGCTTTGAAGCTTTCTTT.

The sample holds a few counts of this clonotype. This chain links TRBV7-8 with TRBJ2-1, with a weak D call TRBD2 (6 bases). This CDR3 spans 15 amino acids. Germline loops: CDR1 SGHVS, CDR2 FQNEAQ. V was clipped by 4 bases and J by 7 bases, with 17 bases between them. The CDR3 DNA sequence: TGTGCCAGCAGCTGGGACTTATTCCTTGGGAATGAGCAGTTCTTC. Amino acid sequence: CASSWDLFLGNEQFF.

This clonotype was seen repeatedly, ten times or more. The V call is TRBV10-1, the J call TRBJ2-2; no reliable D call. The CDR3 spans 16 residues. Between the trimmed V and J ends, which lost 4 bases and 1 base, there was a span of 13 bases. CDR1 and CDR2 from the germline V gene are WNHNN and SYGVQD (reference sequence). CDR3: CASSGVWTMNTGELFF. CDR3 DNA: TGCGCCAGCAGTGGGGTATGGACGATGAACACCGGGGAGCTGTTTTTT.

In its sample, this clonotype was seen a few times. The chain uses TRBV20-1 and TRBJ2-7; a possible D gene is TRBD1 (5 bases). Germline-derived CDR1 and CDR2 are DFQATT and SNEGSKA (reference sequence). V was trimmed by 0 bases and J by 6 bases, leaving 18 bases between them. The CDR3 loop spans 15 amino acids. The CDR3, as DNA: TGCAGTGCTAGAGACCTCACACTCAGGGTTTTCGAGCAGTACTTC. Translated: CSARDLTLRVFEQYF.

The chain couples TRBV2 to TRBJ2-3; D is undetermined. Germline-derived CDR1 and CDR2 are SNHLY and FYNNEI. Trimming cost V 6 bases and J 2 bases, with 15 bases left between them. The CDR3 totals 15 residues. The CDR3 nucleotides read TGTGCCAGCAGGTCACTGGCGCGGAACACAGATACGCAGTATTTT. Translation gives CASRSLARNTDTQYF. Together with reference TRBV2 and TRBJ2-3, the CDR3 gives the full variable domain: EPEVTQTPSHQVTQMGQEVILRCVPISNHLYFYWYRQILGQKVEFLVSFYNNEISEKSEIFDDQFSVERPDGSNFTLKIRSTKLEDSAMYFCASRSLARNTDTQYFGPGTRLTVL.

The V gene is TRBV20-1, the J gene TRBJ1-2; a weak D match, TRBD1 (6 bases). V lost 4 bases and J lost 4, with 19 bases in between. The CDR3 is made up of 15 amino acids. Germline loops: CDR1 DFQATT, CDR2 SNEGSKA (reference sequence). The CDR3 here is CSATMVGGDGYGYTF. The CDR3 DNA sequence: TGCAGTGCTACGATGGTGGGGGGCGATGGCTATGGCTACACCTTC.

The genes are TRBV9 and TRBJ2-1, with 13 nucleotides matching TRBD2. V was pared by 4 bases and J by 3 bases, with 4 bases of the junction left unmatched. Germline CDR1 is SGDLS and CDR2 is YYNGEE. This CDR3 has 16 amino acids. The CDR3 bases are TGTGCCAGCAGCCAGGGACTAGCGGGATACTACAATGAGCAGTTCTTC. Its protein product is CASSQGLAGYYNEQFF.

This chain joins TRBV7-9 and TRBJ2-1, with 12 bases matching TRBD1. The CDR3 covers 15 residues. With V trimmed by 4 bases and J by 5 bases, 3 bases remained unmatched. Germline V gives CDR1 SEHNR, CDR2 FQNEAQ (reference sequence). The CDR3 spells CASSSGTGGNNEQFF. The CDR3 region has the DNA TGTGCCAGCAGCTCCGGGACAGGGGGCAACAATGAGCAGTTCTTC.

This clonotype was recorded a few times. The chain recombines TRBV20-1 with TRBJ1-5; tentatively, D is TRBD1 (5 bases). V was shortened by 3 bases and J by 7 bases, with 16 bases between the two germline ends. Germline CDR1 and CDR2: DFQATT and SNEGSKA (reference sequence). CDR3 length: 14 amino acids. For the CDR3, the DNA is TGCAGTGCTAGCCCCCCCAGGGATCTCCAGCCCCAGCATTTT. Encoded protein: CSASPPRDLQPQHF.

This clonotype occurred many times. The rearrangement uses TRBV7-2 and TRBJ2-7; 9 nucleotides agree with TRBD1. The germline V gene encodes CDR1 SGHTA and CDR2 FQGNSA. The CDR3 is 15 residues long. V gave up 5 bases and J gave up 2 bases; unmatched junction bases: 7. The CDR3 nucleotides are TGTGCCAGCAGCCGAATACAGGGGGCAACCTACGAGCAGTACTTC. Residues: CASSRIQGATYEQYF.

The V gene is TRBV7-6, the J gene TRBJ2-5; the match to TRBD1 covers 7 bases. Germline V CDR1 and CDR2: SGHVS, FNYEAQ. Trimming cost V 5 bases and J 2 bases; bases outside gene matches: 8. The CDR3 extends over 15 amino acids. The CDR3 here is CASSHPPQGQETQYF. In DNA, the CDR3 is TGTGCCAGCAGCCACCCCCCACAGGGGCAAGAGACCCAGTACTTC.

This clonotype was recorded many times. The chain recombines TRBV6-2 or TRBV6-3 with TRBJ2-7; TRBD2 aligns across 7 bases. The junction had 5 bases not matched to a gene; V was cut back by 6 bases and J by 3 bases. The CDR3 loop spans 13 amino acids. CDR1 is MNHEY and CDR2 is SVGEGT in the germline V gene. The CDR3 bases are TGTGCCAGCAGGGGACTAAAACTCTACGAGCAGTACTTC. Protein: CASRGLKLYEQYF.

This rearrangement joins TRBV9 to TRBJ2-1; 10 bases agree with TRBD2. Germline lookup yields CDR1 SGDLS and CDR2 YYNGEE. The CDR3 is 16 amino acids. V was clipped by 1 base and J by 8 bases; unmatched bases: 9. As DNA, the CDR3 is TGTGCCAGCAGCGTAACGTTTGCTAGCGGGGGCTATGAGCAGTTCTTC. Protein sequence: CASSVTFASGGYEQFF.